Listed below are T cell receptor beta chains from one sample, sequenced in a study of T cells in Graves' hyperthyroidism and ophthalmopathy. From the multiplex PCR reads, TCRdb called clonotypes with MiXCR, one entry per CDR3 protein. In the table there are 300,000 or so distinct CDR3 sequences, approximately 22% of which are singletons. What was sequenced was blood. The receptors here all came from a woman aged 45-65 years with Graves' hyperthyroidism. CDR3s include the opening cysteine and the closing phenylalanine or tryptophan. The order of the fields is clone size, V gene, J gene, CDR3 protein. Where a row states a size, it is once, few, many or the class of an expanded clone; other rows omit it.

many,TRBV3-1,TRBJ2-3,CASSQFPGADTQYF
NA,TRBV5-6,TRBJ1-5,CASSFGASAGSQHF
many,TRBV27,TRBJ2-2,CASSSPFGTTNTGELFF
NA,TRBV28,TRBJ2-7,CASSLPRGSPDGYEQYF
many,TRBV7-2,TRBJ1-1,CASSSQRDTEAFF
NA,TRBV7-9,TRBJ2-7,CASSPPLDITSYEQYF
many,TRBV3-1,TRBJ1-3,CASSQDVTGFSGNTIYF
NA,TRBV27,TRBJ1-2,CASSRRQPANYGYTF
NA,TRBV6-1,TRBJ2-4,CASSDWSGTGIDIQYF
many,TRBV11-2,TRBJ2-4,CASSSTYSLAKNIQYF
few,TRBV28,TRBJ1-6,CASGVTAYNSPLHF
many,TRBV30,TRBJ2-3,CAWRTDGDTQYF
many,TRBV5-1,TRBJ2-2,CASSSQVDGGELFF
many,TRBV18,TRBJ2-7,CASSPSISLREQYF
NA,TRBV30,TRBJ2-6,CAGTERGVAGANVLTF
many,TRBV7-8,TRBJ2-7,CASSSRAVGNEQYF
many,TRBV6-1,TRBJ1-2,CASSEDRPYGYTF
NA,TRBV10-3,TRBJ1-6,CAISEGDRGGSPLHF
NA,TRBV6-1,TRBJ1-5,CASSGRTGGGNQPQHF
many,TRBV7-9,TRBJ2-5,CASSLAGGGETQYF